This T cell receptor (beta chain) was profiled in a study of T cells in Graves' hyperthyroidism and ophthalmopathy. This clonotype was picked up many times. Trimming shortened V by 3 bases and J by 4 bases, and 10 bases separated the two germline ends. The CDR3 has 13 amino acids. TCR beta CDR3 regions were amplified from RNA. Carried out on the TCR CDR3, a first-round RT-PCR used the HTBI primer set. TCRdb re-derived calls from the multiplex PCR reads in MiXCR, one entry per CDR3 protein. The sample has around 520,000 distinct CDR3 sequences, 12% to 15% seen once; the top ten hold around 13%. V and J are TRBV12-3 or TRBV12-4 and TRBJ2-7, with unresolved D. Sequencing was performed on blood. The receptor was isolated from a woman in her forties with Graves' hyperthyroidism. Here the CDR3 reads CASSFNDHYEQYF. CDR3 sequence (DNA): TGTGCCAGCAGTTTTAACGACCATTACGAGCAGTACTTC.